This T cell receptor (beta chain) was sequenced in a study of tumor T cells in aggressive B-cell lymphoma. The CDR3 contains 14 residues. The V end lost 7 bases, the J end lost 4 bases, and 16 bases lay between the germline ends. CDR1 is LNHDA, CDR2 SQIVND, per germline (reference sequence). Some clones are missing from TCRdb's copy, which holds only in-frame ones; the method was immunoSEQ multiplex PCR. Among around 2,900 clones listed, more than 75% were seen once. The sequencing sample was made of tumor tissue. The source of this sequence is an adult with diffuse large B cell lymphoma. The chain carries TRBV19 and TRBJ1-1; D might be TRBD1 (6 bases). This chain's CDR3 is CASISGGGGTEAFF. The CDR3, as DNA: TGTGCCAGTATCTCCGGGGGGGGCGGCACTGAAGCTTTCTTT.